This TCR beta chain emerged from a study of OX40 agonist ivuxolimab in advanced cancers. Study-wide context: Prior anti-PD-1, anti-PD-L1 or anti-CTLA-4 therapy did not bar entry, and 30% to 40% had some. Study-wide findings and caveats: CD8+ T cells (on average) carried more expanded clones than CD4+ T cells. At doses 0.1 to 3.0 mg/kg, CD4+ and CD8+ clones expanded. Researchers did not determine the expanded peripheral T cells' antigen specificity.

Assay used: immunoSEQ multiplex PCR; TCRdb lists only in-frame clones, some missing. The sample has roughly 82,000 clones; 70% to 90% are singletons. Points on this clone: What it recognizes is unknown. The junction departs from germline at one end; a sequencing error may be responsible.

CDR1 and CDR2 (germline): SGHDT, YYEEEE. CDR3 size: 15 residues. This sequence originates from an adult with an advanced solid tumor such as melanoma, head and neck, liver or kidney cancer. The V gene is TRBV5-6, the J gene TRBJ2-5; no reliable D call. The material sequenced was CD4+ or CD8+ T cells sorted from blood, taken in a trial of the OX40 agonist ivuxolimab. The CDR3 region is CASSLDDPYQGTQYF. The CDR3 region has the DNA TGTGCCAGCAGCCTAGATGATCCGTACCAAGGGACCCAGTACTTC.